The rows below give T cell receptor beta chains drawn from one sample of a study of immune heterogeneity within non-small cell lung tumors. MiXCR was run by TCRdb on the multiplex PCR reads, yielding one entry per CDR3 protein. The sample lists over 25,000 distinct CDR3 sequences, around 30% occurring once. Sequencing was performed on lung tumor tissue. These receptors all come from a man aged 35 to 55 with non-small cell lung cancer. The CDR3 runs from the conserved cysteine through the conserved F or W. Each record gives: J gene, D gene, clone size, V gene, CDR3 DNA, CDR3 protein. A D gene is named only where the DNA matches it firmly. Size tells how often a clone was seen (once, few, many) or the class of an expanded clone, and some rows leave it out.

j_call: TRBJ2-3
d_call: TRBD1
clone_size: few
v_call: TRBV7-9
cdr3_nt: TGTGCCAGCAGCCTACCAGGGGGCGCCGCAGATACGCAGTATTTT
cdr3_aa: CASSLPGGAADTQYF

j_call: TRBJ1-5
d_call: .
clone_size: many
v_call: TRBV2
cdr3_nt: TGTGCCAGCAGTGTGGGGCAGGGCAAGCCCCAGCATTTT
cdr3_aa: CASSVGQGKPQHF

j_call: TRBJ2-3
d_call: TRBD2
clone_size: .
v_call: TRBV5-1
cdr3_nt: TGCGCCAGCAGCCGTCACTCTAGCGGGGAGACCACAGATACGCAGTATTTT
cdr3_aa: CASSRHSSGETTDTQYF

j_call: TRBJ2-1
d_call: .
clone_size: .
v_call: TRBV12-3/TRBV12-4
cdr3_nt: TGTGCCAGCAGTTTCCGGTCGGGTAATGAGCAGTTCTTC
cdr3_aa: CASSFRSGNEQFF

j_call: TRBJ1-2
d_call: TRBD1
clone_size: many
v_call: TRBV6-1
cdr3_nt: TGTGCCAGCAGTCACCCCACCGGGACAGGGCTTTATGGCTACACCTTC
cdr3_aa: CASSHPTGTGLYGYTF

j_call: TRBJ1-4
d_call: TRBD1
clone_size: many
v_call: TRBV20-1
cdr3_nt: TGCAGTGCTGGGTCCGGGACAGGCAATGAAAAACTGTTTTTT
cdr3_aa: CSAGSGTGNEKLFF

j_call: TRBJ2-5
d_call: .
clone_size: few
v_call: TRBV6-1
cdr3_nt: TGTGCCAGCAGTTTGGGGCAGAGGGAGACCCAGTACTTC
cdr3_aa: CASSLGQRETQYF

j_call: TRBJ1-6
d_call: .
clone_size: .
v_call: TRBV5-1
cdr3_nt: TGCGCCAGCAGCACGCACAGGATTCATAATTCACCCCTCCACTTT
cdr3_aa: CASSTHRIHNSPLHF

j_call: TRBJ1-5
d_call: .
clone_size: many
v_call: TRBV3-1
cdr3_nt: TGTGCCAGCAGCCAAGGTCCGGCGCAGCCCCAGCATTTT
cdr3_aa: CASSQGPAQPQHF

j_call: TRBJ1-1
d_call: .
clone_size: .
v_call: TRBV4-3
cdr3_nt: TGCGCCAGCAGCCCTGGGGCGCGCGACACTGAAGCTTTCTTT
cdr3_aa: CASSPGARDTEAFF